This T cell receptor beta chain originates from a study of CD8+CD57+ T cells in acquired aplastic anemia. The use of genomic DNA as template underpinned the TCR beta VDJ and CDR3 profiling. TCRdb analysed the reads with MiXCR anew, one entry per CDR3 protein. This sample has about 400,000 distinct CDR3 sequences, with 55% to 70% found just once. To note about this clonotype: One end of the junction is discordant with germline, which a read error may explain.

Germline loops: CDR1 LNHDA, CDR2 SQIVND (reference sequence). The CDR3 runs to 14 residues. Source material: sorted CD4+, CD8+, or CD8+CD57+ T cells (not recorded which) from PBMCs. The genes are TRBV19 and TRBJ1-2; 11 positions agree with TRBD1. This TCR was sampled from a human donor in good health, serving as a control. The CDR3 loop is CASSPRTGGYRPHF. DNA of the CDR3: TGTGCCAGCAGCCCTCGGACAGGGGGCTATCGCCCCCACTTT.